This TCR beta chain was recorded in a study of shared clonotypes between healthy human individuals. About the study: Each donor's CD8 memory used one plate, CD8 naive two, each CD4 subset three.

About this clone: Its matching antigen is unknown.

Only Caucasian adults living in Nashville, Tennessee served as donors. CDR1 SGHDN and CDR2 FVKESK come from the germline V gene. Trimming took 1 base from V and 0 from J; bases not matched to a gene: 1. CDR3 size: 17 residues. General study findings and limits: Clonotypes shared by all four donors outscored non-shared clonotypes in generation probability. Relative to memory subsets, naive subsets generally showed larger estimated richness.

TCRdb's copy holds only in-frame clones and misses some; the assay was immunoSEQ multiplex PCR. The sample holds some 2.4 million clones, approximately 93% seen once. The genes are TRBV14 and TRBJ2-2, with 11 bases aligning to TRBD2. Material for sequencing was naive CD4+ T cells from PBMCs. The subset denotes: CD45RA+ positively selected. The clonotype was recovered from a man aged 18-30 years in good health. Some clones in this sample may be carry-over from other donors' samples. CDR3 coding DNA: TGTGCCAGCAGCCAAGGACTAGCGGGGACGAACACCGGGGAGCTGTTTTTT. Its protein product is CASSQGLAGTNTGELFF. The variable domain in full, with the rest retrieved from reference TRBV14 and TRBJ2-2, is EAGVTQFPSHSVIEKGQTVTLRCDPISGHDNLYWYRRVMGKEIKFLLHFVKESKQDESGMPNNRFLAERTGGTYSTLKVQPAELEDSGVYFCASSQGLAGTNTGELFFGEGSRLTVL.